What follows are 6 T cell receptor beta chains derived from one specimen sequenced in a study of OX40 agonist ivuxolimab in advanced cancers. Sequenced by immunoSEQ multiplex PCR; TCRdb stores in-frame clones only, minus some. Here the sample spans around 97,000 clones, less than 90% being singletons. Sequencing was performed on CD4+ or CD8+ T cells sorted from blood, taken in a trial of the OX40 agonist ivuxolimab. All receptors derive from an adult with an advanced solid tumor such as melanoma, head and neck, liver or kidney cancer.

This clone was counted a few times. The V call is TRBV19, the J call TRBJ1-2; no clear D. Trimming left V 5 bases short and J 6 bases short, with 13 bases between. This CDR3 contains 13 residues. Germline loops: CDR1 LNHDA, CDR2 SQIVND (reference sequence). CDR3 loop: CASSHGPLNGYTF. The CDR3 coding sequence is TGTGCCAGTAGTCACGGTCCCTTAAATGGCTACACCTTC. Based on the CDR3 plus reference TRBV19 and TRBJ1-2, the full variable domain is DGGITQSPKYLFRKEGQNVTLSCEQNLNHDAMYWYRQDPGQGLRLIYYSQIVNDFQKGDIAEGYSVSREKKESFPLTVTSAQKNPTAFYLCASSHGPLNGYTFGSGTRLTVV.

The chain joins TRBV5-1 to TRBJ2-1; D not certain. This CDR3 has 18 residues. Germline values: CDR1 SGHRS, CDR2 YFSETQ. Trimming shortened V by 0 bases and J by 0 bases, and 16 bases separated the two germline ends. The CDR3, as DNA: TGCGCCAGCAGCTTGGACGTCAGTCACTTTTCCTCCTACAATGAGCAGTTCTTC. This translates into CASSLDVSHFSSYNEQFF.

This clone was observed a handful of times. The J gene is TRBJ1-2, the V gene TRBV6-1; no firm D call. V dropped 4 bases and J dropped 5 bases, with 5 bases sitting between them. Germline assignment: CDR1 MNHNS and CDR2 SASEGT. The CDR3 is 11 amino acids. CDR3 bases: TGTGCCAGCAGTGGCGGATATGGCTACACCTTC. Protein product: CASSGGYGYTF.

This chain joins TRBV7-2 and TRBJ2-5; D gene ambiguous. The germline CDR1 and CDR2 sequences are SGHTA and FQGNSA. This CDR3 has 15 amino acids. V was cut by 5 bases and J by 3 bases, with 16 bases left in between. CDR3 coding DNA: TGTGCCAGCAGCCGTCAGCTGGCGGAAGAAGAGACCCAGTACTTC. Translated: CASSRQLAEEETQYF.

The chain joins TRBV27 to TRBJ2-7, with D perhaps matching TRBD1 or TRBD2 (6 bases each). Germline lookup yields CDR1 MNHEY and CDR2 SMNVEV (reference sequence). V was pared by 9 bases and J by 0 bases, with 15 bases between. The CDR3 is 14 residues long. Here the CDR3 reads CASPFRGHSYEQYF. CDR3 coding DNA: TGTGCCAGTCCCTTCCGGGGGCACTCCTACGAGCAGTACTTC.

This rearrangement joins TRBV21-1 to TRBJ1-1; the table assigns TRBD1, which was not confirmed against the DNA. TRBV21-1 is designated a pseudogene. The CDR3 contains 15 residues. For the CDR3, the DNA is TGTGCCAGCAGCCGGGACAGGGGGGAAGGCACTGAAGCTTTCTTT. Protein sequence: CASSRDRGEGTEAFF.